Presented here are 3 T cell receptor beta chains from one specimen sequenced in a study of response to subunit inactivated influenza vaccine. TCRdb re-derived calls from the RT-PCR reads in MiXCR, one entry per CDR3 protein. The repertoire holds over 650,000 distinct CDR3 sequences, about a fifth seen once, with roughly a tenth in the top ten. The sequences come from PBMCs from blood, collected about 5 days after vaccination. The receptors were sampled from a man in his fifties who received an inactivated influenza vaccine.

The V call is TRBV6-2 or TRBV6-3, the J call TRBJ2-3; 10 bases agree with TRBD2. The V and J ends lost 10 bases and 5 bases, in that order; junction bases with no gene match: 6. Germline CDR1 is MNHEY and CDR2 is SVGEGT. This CDR3 has 13 amino acids. The CDR3 nucleotides read TGTGCCACTTCTACTAGCGGGGAAGATACGCAGTATTTT. Translating it yields CATSTSGEDTQYF.

This clonotype occurred a few times. The V call is TRBV7-2, the J call TRBJ2-5; 7 positions agree with TRBD2. Trimming took 4 bases from V and 1 from J; bases not matched to a gene: 3. Germline V gene data show CDR1 as SGHTA and CDR2 as FQGNSA. This CDR3 has 14 residues. CDR3 sequence (DNA): TGTGCCAGCAGCTCGACTAGCCCCCAAGAGACCCAGTACTTC. It specifies CASSSTSPQETQYF.

This clonotype was counted between two and nine times. V and J are TRBV20-1 and TRBJ2-1; 13 bases map to TRBD2. CDR1 and CDR2 from the germline V gene are DFQATT and SNEGSKA (reference sequence). The trim removed 0 bases at V and 0 bases at J, leaving 2 bases unmatched. The length of the CDR3 is 17 residues. CDR3 amino acids: CSARERLAGGSYNEQFF. The CDR3 DNA is TGCAGTGCTAGAGAAAGACTAGCGGGAGGCTCCTACAATGAGCAGTTCTTC.